This entry features one T cell receptor beta chain sequence. With 6 bases clipped from V and 4 bases from J, the junction kept 10 bases outside the gene matches. This CDR3 is built from 17 residues. CDR1 is MDHEN, CDR2 SYDVKM, per germline. This sample stems from a study of blood T cell repertoires in COVID-19. Measured with immunoSEQ multiplex PCR; TCRdb has only the in-frame clones, and not every one. The sample holds about 110,000 clones; around 88% are singletons and the top ten take around 6.5%. This clonotype was sampled from a man in his forties or fifties with active or convalescent COVID-19. Sequenced: peripheral blood. V gene TRBV28 combines with J gene TRBJ2-3, with 13 bases aligning to TRBD2. The CDR3 DNA reads as TGTGCCAGCAGCTCTACGACTAGCGGGAGGTGGGCAGATACGCAGTATTTT. This encodes CASSSTTSGRWADTQYF.